Included here is one T cell receptor beta chain sequence, with context. The antigen remains undetermined. The record originates from a study of cytomegalovirus exposure and HLA in healthy donors. Study results and limitations: Researchers reported from a later analysis that most CMV-associated TCR beta chains appeared HLA-restricted.

Germline loops: CDR1 MNHEY, CDR2 SVGAGI. J was trimmed by 9 bases and V by 8 bases; bases with no gene match: 13. CDR3 size: 14 residues. A multiplex PCR was run with 60 Vbeta primers and 13 Jbeta primers. Using immunoSEQ multiplex PCR, the repertoire was profiled, and TCRdb retains in-frame clones only, with some absent. The table lists 140,000 to 150,000 clones. The origin of this receptor is a woman between 45 and 60 years old in good health and CMV-seronegative. Sequencing was done on a sample of PBMCs. The gene calls are TRBV6-5 and TRBJ2-1; TRBD2 aligns across 7 bases. In DNA form, the CDR3 reads TGTGCCAGCTGTAGGGGCGGGAGTGGGTGTGAGCAGTTCTTC. Its protein is CASCRGGSGCEQFF.